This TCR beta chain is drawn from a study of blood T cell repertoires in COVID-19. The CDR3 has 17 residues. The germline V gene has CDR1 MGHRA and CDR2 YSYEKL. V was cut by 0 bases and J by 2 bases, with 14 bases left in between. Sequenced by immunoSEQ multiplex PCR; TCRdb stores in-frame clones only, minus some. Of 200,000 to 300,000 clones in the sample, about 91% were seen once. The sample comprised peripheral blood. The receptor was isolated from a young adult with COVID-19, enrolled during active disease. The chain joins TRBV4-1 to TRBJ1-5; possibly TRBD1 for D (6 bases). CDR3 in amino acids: CASSQDWKAGGNQPQHF. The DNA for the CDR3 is TGCGCCAGCAGCCAAGATTGGAAGGCAGGGGGCAATCAGCCCCAGCATTTT.